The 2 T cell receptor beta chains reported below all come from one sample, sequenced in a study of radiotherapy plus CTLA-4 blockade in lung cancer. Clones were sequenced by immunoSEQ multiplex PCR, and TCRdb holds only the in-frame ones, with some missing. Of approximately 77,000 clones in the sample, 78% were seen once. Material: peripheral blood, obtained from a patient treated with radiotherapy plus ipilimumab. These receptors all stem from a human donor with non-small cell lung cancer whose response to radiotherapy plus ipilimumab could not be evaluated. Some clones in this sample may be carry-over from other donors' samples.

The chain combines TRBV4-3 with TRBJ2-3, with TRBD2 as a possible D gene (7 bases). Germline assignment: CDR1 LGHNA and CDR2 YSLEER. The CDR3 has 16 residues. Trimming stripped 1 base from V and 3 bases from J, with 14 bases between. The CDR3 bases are TGCGCCAGCAGCCAAGCGGGGGGCAGACGAACAGATACGCAGTATTTT. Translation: CASSQAGGRRTDTQYF.

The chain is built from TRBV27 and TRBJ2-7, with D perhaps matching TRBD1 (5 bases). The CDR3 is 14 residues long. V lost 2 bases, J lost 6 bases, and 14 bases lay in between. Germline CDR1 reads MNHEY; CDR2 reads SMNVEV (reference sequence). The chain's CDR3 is CASSLRPQGSEQYF. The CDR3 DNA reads TGTGCCAGCAGTTTACGGCCCCAGGGTAGCGAGCAGTACTTC.